The entry below describes one T cell receptor beta chain. Its cognate antigen has yet to be identified. Base qualities are not recorded, but no much larger clone differs from it by a single base. The cysteine opens and the phenylalanine closes a CDR3 of 15 amino acids. The DNA shown is the 45-base CDR3, in frame from base 1. CDR1 and CDR2 were assigned from the germline V gene as KGHDR and SFDVKD. V loses 1 base at its end and J loses 5 bases; junction bases beyond the gene matches: 6. This sample was included in a study of blood T cell repertoires in COVID-19 (dated by TCRdb to 2018 to 2020). Background for the entire study: Samples from collaborators originated in the United States, Italy and Spain and spanned both the acute and convalescent phases of COVID-19. HLA class I and class II types, where available, came from metadata supplied by the sample provider rather than from assay-based typing. The dataset comprised deeply sampled blood TCRbeta repertoires from subjects exposed to, actively infected with, or recovered from COVID-19. Samples were obtained from the ongoing ImmuneRACE study (first 160 participants) and from some 1,200 subjects provided by 6 global collaborators. A freely available public database, intended as a resource for researchers studying the immune response to SARS-CoV-2, is where the repertoires were released. The material from the prospective study consisted of cDNA or gDNA derived from T cells, B-cell-depleted T cells, or PBMCs. A de-identified subject ID, COVID-19 status, age in years and sex were almost always included in the sample metadata. Results and caveats for the whole study, not just this receptor: Clinical and demographic metadata were provided uncurated, with the amount varying by source and participant.

Another Seattle source contributed samples from volunteer blood donors who had recovered from COVID-19. Each collaborating institution followed its own protocols to collect whole blood in K2EDTA tubes. For TCRbeta analysis, collaborator samples were shipped as frozen whole blood, as isolated PBMCs, or as DNA extracted from either sample type. TCRbeta CDR3 regions were amplified from genomic DNA using the immunoSEQ Assay, a bias-controlled multiplex PCR. The source study handled its data this way. The number of nucleated cells in each sample was estimated by amplification of reference gene primers within the assay. To quantify the absolute abundance of each unique TCRbeta CDR3 rearrangement, sequence reads were collapsed and filtered. For each sample, productive Simpson clonality was calculated as the square root of Simpson's diversity index over productive rearrangements. Drawn from immuneACCESS, this table holds only the in-frame rearrangements with V and J called that TCRdb kept. Clones are partly lost; checked studies trace under half to an unresolved V gene and leave the rest unexplained. V, J and clone size were drawn from that table, and D and trimming were deduced from the DNA. This sample comprises some 200,000 clones, approximately 90% of them detected only once. About 12% of the sample is held by the ten biggest clonotypes.

This sequence was found in a woman aged 18-29 years who had recovered from COVID-19. The rearranged chain carries TRBV24-1 and TRBJ1-1, with TRBD1 matching 7 junction bases. Sequenced sample: peripheral blood. The CDR3 has the sequence CATSDFNRGRTEAFF. DNA sequence: TGTGCCACCAGTGATTTTAACAGGGGAAGGACTGAAGCTTTCTTT.